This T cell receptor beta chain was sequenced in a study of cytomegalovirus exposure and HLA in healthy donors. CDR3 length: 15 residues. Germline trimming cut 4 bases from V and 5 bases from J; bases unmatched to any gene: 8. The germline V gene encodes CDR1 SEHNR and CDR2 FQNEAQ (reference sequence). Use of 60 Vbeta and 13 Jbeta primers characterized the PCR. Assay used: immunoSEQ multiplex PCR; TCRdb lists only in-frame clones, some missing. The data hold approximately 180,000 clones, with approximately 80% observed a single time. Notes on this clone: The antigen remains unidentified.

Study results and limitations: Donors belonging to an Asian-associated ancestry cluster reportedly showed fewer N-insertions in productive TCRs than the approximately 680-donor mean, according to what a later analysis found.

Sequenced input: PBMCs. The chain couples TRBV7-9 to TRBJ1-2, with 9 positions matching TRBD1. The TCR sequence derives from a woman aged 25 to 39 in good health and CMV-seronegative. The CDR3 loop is CASSSKDRGDYGYTF. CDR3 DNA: TGTGCCAGCAGCTCGAAGGACAGGGGAGATTATGGCTACACCTTC.